This T cell receptor beta chain appears in the sequencing data of a study of shared clonotypes between healthy human individuals. Study results and caveats: Non-shared clonotypes showed lower generation probabilities than clonotypes common to all four donors. Large depth notwithstanding, sorted-subset sequencing proved incomplete by rarefaction.

From CD4+ cells came CD45RA+ naive and CD45RA-negative memory subsets. Concerning this clone: Its matching antigen is unknown.

Deep level was the assay's run setting. Generated by immunoSEQ multiplex PCR, the TCRdb table keeps only in-frame clones and is missing some. This table has approximately 1,000,000 clones, 77% appearing once. The sequenced material came from memory CD4+ T cells from PBMCs. This sample's subset: CD45RA-negative fraction. The sequence came from a man between 18 and 35 years old in good health. Some clones in this sample may be carry-over from other donors' samples.

This CDR3 reads CASKLNDKSSYEQYF. The CDR3 bases are TGCGCCAGCAAACTTAACGACAAGAGCTCCTACGAGCAGTACTTC. The V call is TRBV5-1, the J call TRBJ2-7; no definite D call. The CDR3 spans 15 residues. V was clipped by 6 bases and J by 0 bases, with 16 bases between them. The germline gives CDR1 SGHRS, CDR2 YFSETQ.